This TCR beta chain originates from a study of CD8 T cells in ankylosing spondylitis. This clonotype was counted at least ten times. Its target is not known. The CDR3 loop spans 11 amino acids. The germline gives CDR1 SNHLY, CDR2 FYNNEI. Trimming took 7 bases from V and 1 from J, leaving 4 bases between them. Study-level points and caveats: Seemingly characteristic of ankylosing spondylitis blood was a TCR beta motif consisting of eight highly homologous variants.

Libraries for TCR beta were made by quantitative 5'-RACE with molecular barcodes. TCRdb processed the 5' RACE reads anew with MiXCR; each CDR3 protein has one entry. The data show roughly 440,000 distinct CDR3 sequences, roughly a sixth seen once. The sample taken for sequencing was blood, either unsorted or a sorted T cell fraction (not recorded which). This receptor was obtained from a male donor with ankylosing spondylitis. V usage is TRBV2 and J usage is TRBJ2-5; D remains unclear. The CDR3 loop is CASTIQETQYF. CDR3 nucleotide sequence: TGTGCCAGCACCATCCAAGAGACCCAGTACTTC.